Shown below are 17 T cell receptor beta chains from a single sample sequenced in a study of blood T cell repertoires in COVID-19 (TCRdb year 2020). Receptor amplification or capture employed the immunoSEQ multiplex PCR assay. What TCRdb holds here is the immuneACCESS table cut down to in-frame rearrangements. Part of the clones is not present; checked against another copy, under half of the missing clones reflect an unresolved V gene, and the others are unexplained. Counted in this sample were some 260,000 clones; about 85% of them appeared once. Clones ranked in the top ten supply 3% to 3.5% of the sample. The sequenced sample was peripheral blood. Receptors were obtained from a man aged 18-30 years with active or convalescent COVID-19.

Remarks on this clone: Other DNA variants within this sample encode the same CDR3. The chain couples TRBV10-3 to TRBJ1-5, with 7 bases that match TRBD1. CDR1 and CDR2 from the germline V gene are ENHRY and SYGVKD. The CDR3 sequence is 14 residues long. The V segment lost 4 bases and the J segment 4 bases; nucleotides outside the gene matches: 4. The CDR3 nucleotides read TGTGCCATCAGTGGGACAGGCTCAAATCAGCCCCAGCATTTT. Protein sequence: CAISGTGSNQPQHF.

This clone was seen once. This chain joins TRBV4-3 and TRBJ2-5; tentatively, D is TRBD2 (6 bases). The CDR3 has 16 residues. The germline V and J ends were trimmed by 0 bases and 9 bases, with 20 bases remaining between them. CDR1 is LGHNA, CDR2 YSLEER, per germline. CDR3 amino acids: CASSQDHGGDGSPQYF. Written as DNA, the CDR3 is TGCGCCAGCAGCCAAGATCATGGAGGGGACGGGAGCCCCCAGTACTTC.

This clone has more than one count but fewer than ten. The gene calls are TRBV9 and TRBJ2-3; perhaps TRBD1 as D (5 bases). V lost 3 bases and J lost 2, with 16 bases in between. CDR1 is SGDLS and CDR2 is YYNGEE in the germline V gene. The length of the CDR3 is 16 residues. CDR3 region: CASSEKSRGSTDTQYF. The CDR3 DNA follows: TGTGCCAGCAGCGAGAAAAGTAGGGGTTCCACAGATACGCAGTATTTT.

This chain uses TRBV19 with TRBJ1-1; 7 nucleotides agree with TRBD1. CDR3 length: 13 residues. Unmatched junction bases numbered 0, after V lost 4 bases and J lost 1 base. Per the germline V gene, CDR1 is LNHDA and CDR2 is SQIVND (reference sequence). CDR3 bases: TGTGCCAGTAGTAGGGACAGGAACACTGAAGCTTTCTTT. Translated, it gives CASSRDRNTEAFF.

The V and J genes are TRBV27 and TRBJ2-1, with 10 bases aligning to TRBD2. The CDR3 covers 17 residues. J gave up 0 bases and V 6 bases, and 8 bases lay outside the gene matches. In germline, CDR1 is MNHEY, CDR2 SMNVEV (reference sequence). The CDR3 spells CASRTLAGASSYNEQFF. The CDR3 nucleotides are TGTGCCAGCAGAACCCTAGCGGGGGCTAGCTCCTACAATGAGCAGTTCTTC.

This chain uses TRBV28 with TRBJ1-1; 12 bases agree with TRBD1. CDR1 and CDR2 from the germline V gene are MDHEN and SYDVKM. V shed 4 bases and J 4 bases; nucleotides not matched to a gene: 4. The CDR3 runs 15 residues. The CDR3 is CASSWDRGRLTEAFF. The CDR3 nucleotides read TGTGCCAGCAGTTGGGACAGGGGGCGACTCACTGAAGCTTTCTTT.

The V and J genes are TRBV18 and TRBJ1-4; 7 bases align to TRBD1. CDR3 length: 16 residues. The J segment lost 7 bases and the V segment lost 2 bases, leaving 10 bases of the junction unmatched. Germline CDR1 KGHSH, CDR2 LQKENI. CDR3 sequence (DNA): TGTGCCAGCTCACCAGAACCGGGACAGCGAAGTGAAAAACTGTTTTTT. The encoded protein is CASSPEPGQRSEKLFF.

The rearrangement links TRBV6-4 to TRBJ1-2; perhaps TRBD1 as D (6 bases). Germline CDR1 reads MRHNA; CDR2 reads SNTAGT. The CDR3 sequence is 13 residues long. Trimming took 5 bases from V and 2 from J, leaving 9 bases between them. CDR3: CASSRTANYGYTF. The CDR3 DNA reads as TGTGCCAGCAGTAGGACAGCAAACTATGGCTACACCTTC.

The genes are TRBV9 and TRBJ2-1, with D perhaps matching TRBD1 (6 bases). V lost 0 bases to trimming and J lost 1 base, with 14 bases between them. Germline CDR1 is SGDLS and CDR2 is YYNGEE. This CDR3 region has 17 residues. The CDR3 reads CASSVGPRGSSYNEQFF. The CDR3, as DNA: TGTGCCAGCAGCGTAGGACCCAGGGGATCTTCCTACAATGAGCAGTTCTTC.

The genes are TRBV30 and TRBJ1-5; 8 positions agree with TRBD1. The germline V gene has CDR1 GTSNPN and CDR2 SVGIG (reference sequence). V lost 3 bases to trimming and J lost 9 bases; unmatched junction nucleotides: 10. The CDR3 extends over 14 amino acids. The CDR3 here is CAWSAGQGFMPQHF. In nucleotides, the CDR3 is TGTGCCTGGAGCGCTGGACAGGGTTTTATGCCCCAGCATTTT.

The CDR3 nucleotides read TGTGCCAGCAGTTTCATAGCAGCAAGTGAAGCTTTCTTT. It translates to CASSFIAASEAFF. The V and J genes are TRBV12-3 or TRBV12-4 and TRBJ1-1; the D is unclear. The CDR3 has 13 residues. Trimming pared 3 bases from V and 7 bases from J, leaving 12 bases between.

This chain connects TRBV5-1 to TRBJ2-1; no clear D gene. Germline V gives CDR1 SGHRS, CDR2 YFSETQ. The CDR3 covers 16 residues. Trimming pared 0 bases from V and 0 bases from J, leaving 10 bases between. The CDR3 DNA reads TGCGCCAGCAGCTTGGGGCCGCCAAGCTCCTACAATGAGCAGTTCTTC. Encoded protein: CASSLGPPSSYNEQFF.

This chain uses TRBV7-9 with TRBJ2-2; TRBD1 might be the D (5 bases). The germline gives CDR1 SEHNR, CDR2 FQNEAQ (reference sequence). Trimming stripped 4 bases from V and 6 bases from J, with 9 bases between. This CDR3 region has 13 residues. For the CDR3, the DNA is TGTGCCAGCAGCTCTACAGGATCCGGGGAGCTGTTTTTT. Residues: CASSSTGSGELFF.

V and J are TRBV7-2 and TRBJ2-2, with D possibly TRBD2 on 6 matching bases. V was shortened by 5 bases and J by 1 base, with 11 bases between the two germline ends. The length of the CDR3 is 15 residues. The germline V gene encodes CDR1 SGHTA and CDR2 FQGNSA. The CDR3 protein is CASSPKGLNTGELFF. Written as DNA, the CDR3 is TGTGCCAGCAGCCCAAAGGGACTGAACACCGGGGAGCTGTTTTTT.

This clone is a singleton in its sample. The CDR3 sequence is CASRQGAGGETQYF. In DNA form, the CDR3 reads TGCGCCAGCCGACAGGGAGCGGGCGGAGAGACCCAGTACTTC. The rearrangement links TRBV5-1 to TRBJ2-5; D might be TRBD1 (7 bases). V dropped 7 bases and J dropped 4 bases, with 17 bases sitting between them. CDR1 is SGHRS, CDR2 YFSETQ, per germline. The CDR3 contains 14 residues.

This rearrangement joins TRBV5-1 to TRBJ2-5; 10 nucleotides agree with TRBD1. V shed 2 bases, J shed 0 bases, and the junction held 4 bases outside the gene matches. Germline V gene sequence: CDR1 SGHRS, CDR2 YFSETQ. The CDR3 extends over 16 amino acids. CDR3 amino acids: CASSFATGGYQETQYF. In nucleotides, the CDR3 is TGCGCCAGCAGCTTCGCGACAGGGGGCTACCAAGAGACCCAGTACTTC.

The chain recombines TRBV29-1 with TRBJ1-2; D may be TRBD1 (6 bases). Trimming pared 5 bases from V and 4 bases from J, leaving 11 bases between. CDR1 is SQVTM and CDR2 is ANQGSEA in the germline V gene. The CDR3 contains 12 residues. CDR3 protein: CSVSQGPYGYTF. In DNA, the CDR3 is TGCAGCGTTTCACAGGGCCCCTATGGCTACACCTTC.